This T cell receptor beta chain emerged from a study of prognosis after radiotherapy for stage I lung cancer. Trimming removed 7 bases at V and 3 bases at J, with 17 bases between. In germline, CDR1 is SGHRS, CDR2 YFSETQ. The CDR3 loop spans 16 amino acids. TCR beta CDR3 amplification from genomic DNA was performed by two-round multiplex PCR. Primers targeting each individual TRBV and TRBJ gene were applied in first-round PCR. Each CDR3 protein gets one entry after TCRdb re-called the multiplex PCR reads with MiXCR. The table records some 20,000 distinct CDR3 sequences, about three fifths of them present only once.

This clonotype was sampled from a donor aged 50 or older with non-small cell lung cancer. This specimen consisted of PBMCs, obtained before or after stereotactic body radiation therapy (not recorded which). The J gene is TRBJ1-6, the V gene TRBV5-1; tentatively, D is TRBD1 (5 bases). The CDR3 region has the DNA TGCGCCAGCCGCCTGGGAGGACAAGACTATAATTCACCCCTCCACTTT. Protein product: CASRLGGQDYNSPLHF. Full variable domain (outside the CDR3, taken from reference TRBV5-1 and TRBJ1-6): KAGVTQTPRYLIKTRGQQVTLSCSPISGHRSVSWYQQTPGQGLQFLFEYFSETQRNKGNFPGRFSGRQFSNSRSEMNVSTLELGDSALYLCASRLGGQDYNSPLHFGNGTRLTVT.